This TCR beta chain emerged from a study of vaccination effects on CD4 cells after COVID-19. As for the study in general: Post-vaccine specimens arrived a median 72 days past the second dose. Overall study findings and caveats: Recruitment yielded few convalescent patients, and the study had no early post-infection timepoints. Long after vaccination, the clones induced by infection and by vaccine shrank markedly in size.

The CDR3 has 13 residues. V lost 5 bases to trimming and J lost 4 bases, with 11 bases between them. CDR1 and CDR2 (germline): SGHTA, FQGNSA. After about 10 days in culture, the CD4+ T cells were isolated. Two doses of BNT162b2 or mRNA-1273 vaccine were administered to participants. Some clones are missing from TCRdb's copy, which holds only in-frame ones; the method was immunoSEQ multiplex PCR. Here the sample spans fewer than 75,000 clones, approximately 80% being singletons. Notes on this clone: Its antigen is currently unknown.

This sequence originates from a human donor who received a COVID-19 vaccine. Sample: CD4+ T cells from PBMCs cultured without peptide, taken after COVID-19 vaccination. This chain links TRBV7-2 with TRBJ1-2; D remains unclear. The CDR3 region has the DNA TGTGCCAGCAGCCCAGGCCGGATCTATGGCTACACCTTC. As protein: CASSPGRIYGYTF.